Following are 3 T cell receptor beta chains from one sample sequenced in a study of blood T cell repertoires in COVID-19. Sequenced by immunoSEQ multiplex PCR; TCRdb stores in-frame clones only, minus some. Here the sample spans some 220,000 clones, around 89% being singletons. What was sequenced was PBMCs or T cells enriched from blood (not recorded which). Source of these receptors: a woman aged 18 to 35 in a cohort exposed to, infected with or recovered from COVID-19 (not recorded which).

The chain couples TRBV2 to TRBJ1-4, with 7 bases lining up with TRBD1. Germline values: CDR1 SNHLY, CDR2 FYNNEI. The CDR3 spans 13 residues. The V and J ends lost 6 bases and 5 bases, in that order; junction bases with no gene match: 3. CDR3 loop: CASRGGRNEKLFF. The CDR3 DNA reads TGTGCCAGCAGAGGGGGCCGAAATGAAAAACTGTTTTTT.

CDR3 in DNA: TGTGCCAGCAGTGCACTCTATAATTCACCCCTCCACTTT. Amino acids: CASSALYNSPLHF. The chain links TRBV25-1 to TRBJ1-6; no reliable D call. V was trimmed by 4 bases and J by 3 bases, leaving 4 bases between them. CDR3 length: 13 amino acids. Germline values: CDR1 MGHDK, CDR2 SYGVNS. The variable domain in full, with the rest retrieved from reference TRBV25-1 and TRBJ1-6, is EADIYQTPRYLVIGTGKKITLECSQTMGHDKMYWYQQDPGMELHLIHYSYGVNSTEKGDLSSESTVSRIRTEHFPLTLESARPSHTSQYLCASSALYNSPLHFGNGTRLTVT.

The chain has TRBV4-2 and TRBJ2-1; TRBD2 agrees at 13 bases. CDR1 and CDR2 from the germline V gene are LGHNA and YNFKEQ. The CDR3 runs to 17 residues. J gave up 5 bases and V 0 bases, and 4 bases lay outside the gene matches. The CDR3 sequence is CASSQEPGLAGDNEQFF. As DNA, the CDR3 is TGTGCCAGCAGCCAAGAACCCGGACTAGCGGGGGACAATGAGCAGTTCTTC.